The rows below give T cell receptor beta chains drawn from one sample of a study of blood T cells in healthy people across ages. TCRdb analysed the 5' RACE reads with MiXCR anew, one entry per CDR3 protein. The data contain 700,000 or so distinct CDR3 sequences, approximately 21% of them singletons. The specimen was blood. The receptors were sampled from a man between 65 and 85 years old in good health. The CDR3 runs from the conserved cysteine through the conserved F or W. Fields, in order: D gene, J gene, clone size, V gene, CDR3 protein, CDR3 DNA. D genes are given only for firm matches. Expanded clones are given a class, and other clones once, few, many or no size at all.

>.|TRBJ2-1|few|TRBV3-1
CASSQDRGGYNEQFF
TGTGCCAGCAGCCAAGATCGTGGGGGATACAATGAGCAGTTCTTC
>TRBD1|TRBJ1-2|.|TRBV27
CASSPWGQSGGGYTF
TGTGCCAGCAGTCCTTGGGGACAGTCGGGGGGTGGCTACACCTTC
>.|TRBJ2-1|many|TRBV6-6
CATGGTISYNEQFF
TGTGCCACAGGGGGGACAATATCCTACAATGAGCAGTTCTTC
>.|TRBJ2-7|.|TRBV20-1
CSAREWGGPYEQYF
TGCAGTGCTAGAGAGTGGGGGGGCCCCTACGAGCAGTACTTC
>.|TRBJ1-5|few|TRBV2
CASTLGAQGQPQHF
TGTGCCAGCACTTTGGGGGCCCAGGGGCAGCCCCAGCATTTT
>.|TRBJ2-5|few|TRBV7-2
CASSFKTQGTQYF
TGTGCCAGCAGCTTTAAAACCCAAGGGACCCAGTACTTC
>TRBD2|TRBJ2-5|.|TRBV10-3
CAISESTPGGSKETQYF
TGTGCCATCAGTGAGTCGACTCCGGGGGGGAGTAAAGAGACCCAGTACTTC
>.|TRBJ2-5|.|TRBV15
CATSRDPPGALQETQYF
TGTGCCACCAGCAGAGATCCTCCAGGGGCACTCCAAGAGACCCAGTACTTC
>TRBD1|TRBJ1-3|few|TRBV6-5
CASKTDRGKGNTIYF
TGTGCCAGCAAGACCGACAGGGGAAAAGGAAACACCATATATTTT
>TRBD2|TRBJ2-4|.|TRBV27
CASSFGAGGAIQYF
TGTGCCAGCAGTTTCGGTGCGGGGGGGGCCATTCAGTACTTC
>.|TRBJ2-2|few|TRBV7-8
CASSFSPSIATGELFF
TGTGCCAGCAGCTTTAGTCCCTCAATCGCGACTGGGGAGCTGTTTTTT
>.|TRBJ2-3|.|TRBV5-1
CASSLELPDTQYF
TGCGCCAGCAGCTTGGAACTACCAGATACGCAGTATTTT
>.|TRBJ1-1|.|TRBV7-6
CASSNGPWGTEAFF
TGTGCCAGCAGCAACGGGCCGTGGGGTACTGAAGCTTTCTTT
>TRBD1|TRBJ1-2|.|TRBV7-2
CASRQPGTGGPYYGYTF
TGTGCCAGCAGACAACCCGGGACAGGGGGCCCCTACTATGGCTACACCTTC
>TRBD1|TRBJ2-2|.|TRBV7-2
CASSPAGGANTGELFF
TGTGCCAGCAGCCCCGCAGGGGGCGCGAACACCGGGGAGCTGTTTTTT
>TRBD2|TRBJ2-3|.|TRBV12-3/TRBV12-4
CASTRGLVATDTQYF
TGTGCCAGCACCCGTGGACTAGTGGCCACAGATACGCAGTATTTT
>.|TRBJ2-1|.|TRBV7-2
CASSLTSGYEQFF
TGTGCCAGCAGCTTGACATCGGGTTATGAGCAGTTCTTC
>.|TRBJ2-3|.|TRBV7-8
CASSIRRDTQYF
TGTGCCAGCAGCATTAGGAGAGATACGCAGTATTTT
>.|TRBJ2-1|.|TRBV7-3
CASSLTSKDEQFF
TGTGCCAGCAGCTTAACGAGTAAAGATGAGCAGTTCTTC
>.|TRBJ2-3|few|TRBV7-9
CASSPGGQNTDTQYF
TGTGCCAGCAGCCCCGGGGGACAGAACACAGATACGCAGTATTTT
>TRBD1|TRBJ1-5|.|TRBV6-2/TRBV6-3
CASSYRQGARHF
TGTGCCAGCAGTTACCGACAGGGGGCCCGGCATTTT
>TRBD2|TRBJ2-1|few|TRBV6-2/TRBV6-3
CASASLGRALDEQFF
TGTGCCAGCGCTAGCCTGGGGAGGGCCTTAGATGAGCAGTTCTTC
>.|TRBJ1-1|few|TRBV7-9
CASSQGRGTEAFF
TGTGCCAGCAGCCAAGGAAGGGGCACTGAAGCTTTCTTT
>.|TRBJ1-1|.|TRBV20-1
CSAIVDVGEAFF
TGCAGTGCTATAGTGGACGTGGGTGAAGCTTTCTTT
>TRBD2|TRBJ2-3|.|TRBV9
CASSVGSRKTSGRLNTQYF
TGTGCCAGCAGCGTAGGTTCGCGAAAGACTAGCGGGAGGTTGAATACGCAGTATTTT
>TRBD1|TRBJ2-2|few|TRBV28
CASSLRQGGNTGELFF
TGTGCCAGCAGTCTTCGACAGGGGGGGAACACCGGGGAGCTGTTTTTT
>.|TRBJ2-3|.|TRBV7-9
CASNSGDTQSF
TGTGCCAGCAATTCGGGGGATACGCAGTCTTTT
>TRBD1|TRBJ2-7|.|TRBV18
CASSWDRGVEQYF
TGTGCCAGCTCGTGGGACAGGGGAGTCGAGCAGTACTTC